In its sample, the clone carrying this TCR beta chain was seen once. Only in-frame clones appear in the TCRdb table, and some are missing; sequencing was by immunoSEQ multiplex PCR. The sample holds 200,000 or so clones; about 90% are singletons and the top ten take 1.8%. The sample is drawn from a study of control samples from healthy donors and cancer patients. Per the germline V gene, CDR1 is LNHDA and CDR2 is SQIVND (reference sequence). This CDR3 is built from 14 residues. After removal of 4 bases from V and 4 bases from J, the junction contained 3 bases not matched to a gene. This TCR derives from a young man in good health. Material: blood. The V and J genes are TRBV19 and TRBJ1-2; TRBD1 agrees at 10 bases. The CDR3 nucleotides read TGTGCCAGTAGTACGACAGGGGGCTCCTATGGCTACACCTTC. Translating gives CASSTTGGSYGYTF. Using reference TRBV19 and TRBJ1-2 for the parts outside the CDR3, the full variable domain is DGGITQSPKYLFRKEGQNVTLSCEQNLNHDAMYWYRQDPGQGLRLIYYSQIVNDFQKGDIAEGYSVSREKKESFPLTVTSAQKNPTAFYLCASSTTGGSYGYTFGSGTRLTVV.